This entry lists 28 T cell receptor beta chains sequenced from one sample in a study of graft-versus-host responses after intestinal transplantation. Repertoires were generated with immunoSEQ multiplex PCR, while TCRdb's copy carries only in-frame clones and drops some. The sample records approximately 90,000 clones, about 88% being singletons. These TCRs are of unknown antigen specificity. Sequences were derived from unstimulated CD4+ T cells sorted from spleen or lymph node cells, sampled before transplant. All receptors come from a human donor who was the organ donor for an intestinal transplant.

The V call is TRBV19, the J call TRBJ2-3; TRBD2 matches at 11 bases. The trim removed 5 bases at V and 2 bases at J, leaving 6 bases unmatched. This CDR3 contains 16 residues. The germline V gene encodes CDR1 LNHDA and CDR2 SQIVND (reference sequence). CDR3: CASSLTSGVYTDTQYF. CDR3 in DNA: TGTGCCAGTAGTTTGACTAGCGGGGTTTACACAGATACGCAGTATTTT.

The gene calls are TRBV6-5 and TRBJ1-2; D gene ambiguous. The germline V gene encodes CDR1 MNHEY and CDR2 SVGAGI. The CDR3 spans 13 residues. Trimming shortened V by 8 bases and J by 5 bases, and 15 bases separated the two germline ends. The CDR3 here is CASCQGGSYGYTF. In DNA, the CDR3 is TGTGCCAGCTGCCAAGGAGGGAGTTATGGCTACACCTTC.

The sample holds one count of this clone. The chain carries TRBV7-2 and TRBJ1-2; TRBD1 matches 7 bases. This CDR3 has 13 amino acids. The germline V gene has CDR1 SGHTA and CDR2 FQGNSA. J was trimmed by 4 bases and V by 5 bases; bases with no gene match: 4. CDR3 amino acids: CASSPQGGYGYTF. The CDR3, as DNA: TGTGCCAGCAGCCCTCAGGGGGGCTATGGCTACACCTTC.

The V gene is TRBV18, the J gene TRBJ1-1; D gene uncertain. The germline V gene has CDR1 KGHSH and CDR2 LQKENI. The ends were cut back, 0 bases at V and 2 bases at J, with 10 bases in the middle. This CDR3 is built from 15 residues. CDR3 in DNA: TGTGCCAGCTCACCACCGAACAGAGCTAACACTGAAGCTTTCTTT. This sequence encodes CASSPPNRANTEAFF.

The chain recombines TRBV5-4 with TRBJ2-5; 10 bases line up with TRBD2. Germline loops: CDR1 SGHNT, CDR2 YYREEE (reference sequence). V gave up 4 bases and J gave up 2 bases; unmatched junction bases: 11. This CDR3 is 17 amino acids long. The CDR3 loop is CASSNLPSGGKQETQYF. The DNA for the CDR3 is TGTGCCAGCAGCAACCTACCTAGCGGGGGAAAACAAGAGACCCAGTACTTC.

The chain uses TRBV28 and TRBJ2-5; 9 nucleotides agree with TRBD1. With 2 bases clipped from V and 4 bases from J, the junction kept 5 bases outside the gene matches. The length of the CDR3 is 15 residues. Germline V CDR1 and CDR2: MDHEN, SYDVKM. The CDR3 reads CASSLTLTGGETQYF. The CDR3 DNA reads TGTGCCAGCAGTTTAACCCTGACAGGGGGAGAGACCCAGTACTTC.

The chain uses TRBV10-3 and TRBJ1-1; a possible D gene is TRBD1 (5 bases). Trimming took 5 bases from V and 5 from J, leaving 15 bases between them. This CDR3 is built from 14 residues. Germline V lookup: CDR1 ENHRY, CDR2 SYGVKD. CDR3: CAISPDGGETEAFF. The CDR3 DNA follows: TGTGCCATCAGTCCTGACGGGGGAGAAACTGAAGCTTTCTTT.

The chain links TRBV6-5 to TRBJ1-2; D is uncertain. The CDR3 loop spans 15 amino acids. Looked up from germline, CDR1 is MNHEY and CDR2 is SVGAGI. V lost 2 bases to trimming and J lost 3 bases, with 13 bases between them. The CDR3 spells CASSYRPPGDYGYTF. CDR3 nucleotide sequence: TGTGCCAGCAGTTACCGACCCCCCGGGGACTATGGCTACACCTTC.

The CDR3 region is CASSLTAAQETQYF. CDR3 DNA sequence: TGCGCCAGCAGCTTGACGGCGGCCCAAGAGACCCAGTACTTC. This chain links TRBV5-1 with TRBJ2-5; D call uncertain. V lost 1 base and J 1 base, leaving 8 bases between the germline ends. This CDR3 has 14 amino acids. Germline CDR1 and CDR2: SGHRS and YFSETQ.

The rearrangement joins TRBV7-6 to TRBJ1-4; 9 bases agree with TRBD1. The CDR3 covers 15 residues. Unmatched junction bases numbered 8, after V lost 4 bases and J lost 8 bases. CDR1 is SGHVS and CDR2 is FNYEAQ in the germline V gene. CDR3: CASSYEGQGGEKLFF. CDR3 nucleotide sequence: TGTGCCAGCAGCTATGAGGGACAGGGAGGGGAAAAACTGTTTTTT.

This clone was recorded once. The J gene is TRBJ1-2, the V gene TRBV4-3; tentatively, D is TRBD1 (5 bases). V was pared by 0 bases and J by 4 bases, with 9 bases between. Germline assignment: CDR1 LGHNA and CDR2 YSLEER. This CDR3 is 14 amino acids long. CDR3 sequence reads: CASSQDPGPYGYTF. The CDR3 region has the DNA TGCGCCAGCAGCCAAGATCCAGGGCCCTATGGCTACACCTTC.

The J gene is TRBJ1-1, the V gene TRBV5-1; D is perhaps TRBD1 (6 bases). The germline V gene has CDR1 SGHRS and CDR2 YFSETQ. With 4 bases removed from V and 5 bases from J, the gap between germline ends came to 18 bases. The CDR3 runs to 15 residues. The CDR3 region is CASSPTQGGGTEAFF. DNA of the CDR3: TGCGCCAGCAGCCCTACACAGGGCGGGGGAACTGAAGCTTTCTTT.

The rearrangement joins TRBV11-3 to TRBJ2-7; weak D call: TRBD2 (5 bases). This CDR3 has 15 residues. Per germline, CDR1 SGHNT and CDR2 YENEEA. Trimming took 4 bases from V and 3 from J, leaving 16 bases between them. The CDR3 DNA is TGTGCCAGCAGCTGGGCCCCTAGCCTCTTCTACGAGCAGTACTTC. Translating gives CASSWAPSLFYEQYF. Variable domain in full (rest from reference TRBV11-3 and TRBJ2-7): EAGVVQSPRYKIIEKKQPVAFWCNPISGHNTLYWYLQNLGQGPELLIRYENEEAVDDSQLPKDRFSAERLKGVDSTLKIQPAELGDSAVYLCASSWAPSLFYEQYFGPGTRLTVT.

J is TRBJ2-2 and V is TRBV18, with TRBD1 identical over 7 bases. The CDR3 runs to 15 residues. The trim removed 5 bases at V and 6 bases at J, leaving 9 bases unmatched. The germline gives CDR1 KGHSH, CDR2 LQKENI. The CDR3 nucleotides are TGTGCCAGCTCAGGTGACAGGGTGCCGGCCGGGGAGCTGTTTTTT. Its translation is CASSGDRVPAGELFF. Drawing the rest from reference TRBV18 and TRBJ2-2, the complete variable domain is NAGVMQNPRHLVRRRGQEARLRCSPMKGHSHVYWYRQLPEEGLKFMVYLQKENIIDESGMPKERFSAEFPKEGPSILRIQQVVRGDSAAYFCASSGDRVPAGELFFGEGSRLTVL.

This clone came up once. The V gene is TRBV25-1, the J gene TRBJ1-1, with D possibly TRBD1 on 6 matching bases. Germline V gene lookup returns CDR1 MGHDK and CDR2 SYGVNS. The CDR3 has 15 residues. The V end lost 3 bases, the J end lost 8 bases, and 19 bases lay between the germline ends. As DNA, the CDR3 is TGTGCCAGCAGTGATCCACAGGGAGTGGAGTACGAAGCTTTCTTT. Its protein is CASSDPQGVEYEAFF.

The chain has TRBV7-3 and TRBJ2-2, with a weak D call TRBD1 (6 bases). The CDR3 contains 15 residues. CDR1 and CDR2 (germline): SGHTA, FQGTGA. Trimming left V 6 bases short and J 5 bases short, with 16 bases between. CDR3 region: CASRIHRDGTGELFF. The CDR3, as DNA: TGTGCCAGCAGGATCCACAGGGATGGGACCGGGGAGCTGTTTTTT.

This chain joins TRBV5-1 and TRBJ1-1, with D hard to call. Trimming took off 0 bases at V and 5 bases at J, with 8 bases between the two ends. The CDR3 extends over 13 amino acids. Germline CDR1 SGHRS, CDR2 YFSETQ. CDR3 sequence (DNA): TGCGCCAGCAGCTTGGGCGAGCGTACTGAAGCTTTCTTT. Translating it yields CASSLGERTEAFF. Using reference TRBV5-1 and TRBJ1-1 for the parts outside the CDR3, the full variable domain is KAGVTQTPRYLIKTRGQQVTLSCSPISGHRSVSWYQQTPGQGLQFLFEYFSETQRNKGNFPGRFSGRQFSNSRSEMNVSTLELGDSALYLCASSLGERTEAFFGQGTRLTVV.

This chain links TRBV7-9 with TRBJ2-7; D remains ambiguous. In germline, CDR1 is SEHNR, CDR2 FQNEAQ (reference sequence). The CDR3 runs to 17 residues. The V and J ends lost 0 bases and 3 bases respectively, with 18 bases between them. CDR3 amino acids: CASSLAPGFPFYYEQYF. DNA of the CDR3: TGTGCCAGCAGCTTAGCCCCGGGTTTCCCTTTCTACTACGAGCAGTACTTC.

The chain joins TRBV2 to TRBJ2-2; D is possibly TRBD1 (6 bases). CDR1 is SNHLY and CDR2 is FYNNEI in the germline V gene. The CDR3 spans 12 residues. Trimming left V 6 bases short and J 6 bases short, with 8 bases between. The DNA of the CDR3 is TGTGCCAGCAGCTACAGGGCCGGGGAGCTGTTTTTT. The encoded protein is CASSYRAGELFF. Looking up the rest from reference TRBV2 and TRBJ2-2 gives the full variable domain: EPEVTQTPSHQVTQMGQEVILRCVPISNHLYFYWYRQILGQKVEFLVSFYNNEISEKSEIFDDQFSVERPDGSNFTLKIRSTKLEDSAMYFCASSYRAGELFFGEGSRLTVL.

V and J are TRBV12-5 and TRBJ2-3; maybe TRBD1 (6 bases). Germline V gene lookup returns CDR1 LGHNT and CDR2 FRNRAP. V dropped 2 bases and J dropped 2 bases, with 11 bases sitting between them. The CDR3 consists of 15 residues. The chain's CDR3 is CASGLSGALTDTQYF. CDR3 bases: TGTGCTAGTGGTTTGTCAGGGGCCCTCACAGATACGCAGTATTTT. Filled out from reference TRBV12-5 and TRBJ2-3, the complete variable domain reads DARVTQTPRHKVTEMGQEVTMRCQPILGHNTVFWYRQTMMQGLELLAYFRNRAPLDDSGMPKDRFSAEMPDATLATLKIQPSEPRDSAVYFCASGLSGALTDTQYFGPGTRLTVL.

The genes are TRBV9 and TRBJ2-3; D is unresolved. The V gene lost 0 bases and the J gene lost 2 bases, with 7 bases spanning the gap. This CDR3 has 14 amino acids. Germline V gives CDR1 SGDLS, CDR2 YYNGEE. The CDR3 loop reads CASSVGPITDTQYF. CDR3 bases: TGTGCCAGCAGCGTAGGTCCCATCACAGATACGCAGTATTTT.

CDR3 protein: CASSWKEGQGRYEQYF. CDR3 bases: TGTGCCAGCAGCTGGAAAGAGGGACAGGGCAGATACGAGCAGTACTTC. The V and J genes are TRBV5-4 and TRBJ2-7, with TRBD1 matching 9 bases. V lost 3 bases, J lost 4 bases, and 11 bases stayed unmatched. The CDR3 extends over 16 amino acids. Per the germline V gene, CDR1 is SGHNT and CDR2 is YYREEE (reference sequence).

V is TRBV6-5 and J is TRBJ1-2, with no clear D. V lost 2 bases and J lost 8, with 18 bases in between. The CDR3 loop spans 15 amino acids. The germline V gene encodes CDR1 MNHEY and CDR2 SVGAGI. CDR3 in DNA: TGTGCCAGCAGTTACCAATTCGGGGAACACGGAGGCTACACCTTC. It is translated as CASSYQFGEHGGYTF.

DNA of the CDR3: TGCAGCGCAGGAACAGGGTTTTTAGTTAACGAGCAGTACTTC. It yields the protein CSAGTGFLVNEQYF. The chain combines TRBV29-1 with TRBJ2-7; a weak D match, TRBD1 (6 bases). Germline CDR1 is SQVTM and CDR2 is ANQGSEA. The CDR3 totals 14 residues. With 7 bases removed from V and 5 bases from J, the gap between germline ends came to 21 bases.

V is TRBV20-1 and J is TRBJ1-2, with D maybe TRBD1 (5 bases). CDR1 and CDR2 (germline): DFQATT, SNEGSKA (reference sequence). The CDR3 covers 11 residues. CDR3 sequence reads: CRTPQGSGYTF. The DNA of the CDR3 is TGCAGGACTCCCCAGGGTTCTGGCTACACCTTC.

This chain uses TRBV9 with TRBJ2-5, with 9 nucleotides matching TRBD1. With 4 bases clipped from V and 4 bases from J, the junction kept 14 bases outside the gene matches. The length of the CDR3 is 17 residues. Germline V gives CDR1 SGDLS, CDR2 YYNGEE. The CDR3 protein is CASSPSGQGSWGETQYF. The CDR3 DNA sequence: TGTGCCAGCAGCCCATCGGGACAGGGATCTTGGGGAGAGACCCAGTACTTC.

The chain combines TRBV6-6 with TRBJ2-5; possible D gene TRBD2, 7 bases. In germline, CDR1 is MNHNY, CDR2 SVGAGI (reference sequence). V gave up 11 bases and J gave up 1 base, with 14 bases separating them. The CDR3 has 13 residues. CDR3 sequence (DNA): TGTGCCGGGAAGGGAGGGGGCCAAGAGACCCAGTACTTC. It specifies CAGKGGGQETQYF.

The V call is TRBV18, the J call TRBJ1-1; 8 nucleotides line up with TRBD1. Germline-derived CDR1 and CDR2 are KGHSH and LQKENI. This CDR3 is built from 13 residues. V trimming: 5 bases; J trimming: 4 bases; junction bases outside the gene matches: 3. CDR3 region: CASSVQGGTEAFF. DNA for the CDR3: TGTGCCAGCTCAGTACAGGGGGGCACTGAAGCTTTCTTT.